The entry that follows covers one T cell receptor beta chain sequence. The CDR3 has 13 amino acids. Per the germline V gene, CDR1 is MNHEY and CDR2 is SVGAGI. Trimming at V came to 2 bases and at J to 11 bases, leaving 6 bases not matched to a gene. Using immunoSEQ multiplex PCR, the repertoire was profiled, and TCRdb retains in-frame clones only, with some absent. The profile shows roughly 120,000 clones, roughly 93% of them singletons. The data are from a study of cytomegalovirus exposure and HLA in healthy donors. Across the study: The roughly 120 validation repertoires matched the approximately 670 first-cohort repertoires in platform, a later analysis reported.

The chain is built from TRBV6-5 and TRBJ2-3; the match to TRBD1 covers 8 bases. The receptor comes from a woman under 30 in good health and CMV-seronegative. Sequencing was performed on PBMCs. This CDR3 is CASSYGSGGGQYF. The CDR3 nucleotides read TGTGCCAGCAGTTACGGTTCAGGGGGCGGGCAGTATTTT.